This T cell receptor beta chain was obtained from a study of T cell repertoires in cytomegalovirus infection. Study summary: As its CMV epitopes, the study selected recently identified HLA-C-restricted and well-studied HLA-B-restricted targets.

Worth noting for this clonotype: Its antigen remains unidentified.

Trimming took 6 bases from V and 4 from J; bases not matched to a gene: 6. The CDR3 contains 14 residues. TCRdb fed the reads into MiXCR, producing one record per CDR3 protein. Of 640,000 or so distinct CDR3 sequences in the sample, roughly a third are singletons; the top ten hold approximately 18%. The receptor was derived from a human donor in good health (CMV status not recorded). Some clones in this sample may be carry-over from other donors' samples. The chain uses TRBV12-3 or TRBV12-4 and TRBJ2-3, with 8 bases fitting TRBD1. The source material was cultured PBMCs, sampled from culture after CMV antigen stimulation. The CDR3 spells CASRQTGVADTQYF. CDR3 nucleotides: TGTGCCAGCAGACAGACAGGGGTGGCAGATACGCAGTATTTT.